The 3 T cell receptor beta chains presented below share a single source sample, sequenced in a study of T cell changes during pregnancy in multiple sclerosis (dated by TCRdb to between 2018 and 2020). The method was the immunoSEQ multiplex PCR assay. TCRdb provides this immuneACCESS table in a form limited to in-frame rearrangements. Some clones are lacking; in checked studies, under half of them reflect an unresolved V gene, and why the rest are absent is not known. The sample has 30,000 to 40,000 clones on record, about 94% of them singletons. The ten largest clones represent about 0.4% of the sample. Sequenced material: CD4+ T cells from peripheral blood mononuclear cells, taken in the second trimester of pregnancy. These receptors originate from a female donor with multiple sclerosis, enrolled in a pregnancy study.

The chain recombines TRBV2 with TRBJ1-6; D not certain. The V gene lost 8 bases and the J gene lost 12 bases, with 14 bases spanning the gap. CDR3 length: 12 amino acids. Germline assignment: CDR1 SNHLY and CDR2 FYNNEI. The CDR3 region has the DNA TGTGCCAGCGACGCTGGAGGGTTACCCCTCCACTTT. Translating gives CASDAGGLPLHF.

This clone was seen a single time. The chain combines TRBV28 with TRBJ2-3, with 8 positions matching TRBD1. This CDR3 contains 15 residues. J lost 4 bases, V lost 7 bases, and 10 bases had no gene match. From germline, CDR1 is MDHEN and CDR2 SYDVKM. CDR3 bases: TGTGCCAGCATCCCACGGGACAGGTGGGCAGATACGCAGTATTTT. Its protein product is CASIPRDRWADTQYF.

The rearrangement uses TRBV5-1 and TRBJ1-2, with 8 bases aligning to TRBD1. Unmatched junction bases numbered 11, after V lost 3 bases and J lost 7 bases. Germline V lookup: CDR1 SGHRS, CDR2 YFSETQ. This CDR3 has 15 residues. The CDR3 region is CASSSLPGQGSGYTF. The CDR3 region has the DNA TGCGCCAGCAGCTCGCTACCTGGACAGGGTAGTGGCTACACCTTC. Together with reference TRBV5-1 and TRBJ1-2, the CDR3 gives the full variable domain: KAGVTQTPRYLIKTRGQQVTLSCSPISGHRSVSWYQQTPGQGLQFLFEYFSETQRNKGNFPGRFSGRQFSNSRSEMNVSTLELGDSALYLCASSSLPGQGSGYTFGSGTRLTVV.